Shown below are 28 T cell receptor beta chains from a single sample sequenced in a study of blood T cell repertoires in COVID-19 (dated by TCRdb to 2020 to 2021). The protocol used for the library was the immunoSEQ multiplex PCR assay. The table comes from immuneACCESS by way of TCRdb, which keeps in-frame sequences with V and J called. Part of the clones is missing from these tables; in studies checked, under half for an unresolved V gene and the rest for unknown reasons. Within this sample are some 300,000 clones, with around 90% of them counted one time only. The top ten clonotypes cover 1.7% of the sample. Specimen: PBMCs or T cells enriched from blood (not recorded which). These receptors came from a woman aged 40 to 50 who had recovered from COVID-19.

Written as DNA, the CDR3 is TGTGCCAGCAGCCTCCCTAGCGGGCATAATGAGCAGTTCTTC. It translates to CASSLPSGHNEQFF. The genes are TRBV11-2 and TRBJ2-1, with 8 bases lining up with TRBD2. The CDR3 is 14 amino acids. Germline V CDR1 and CDR2: SGHAT, FQNNGV. The trim removed 5 bases at V and 7 bases at J, leaving 7 bases unmatched. The full variable domain, completed using reference TRBV11-2 and TRBJ2-1, is EAGVAQSPRYKIIEKRQSVAFWCNPISGHATLYWYQQILGQGPKLLIQFQNNGVVDDSQLPKDRFSAERLKGVDSTLKIQPAKLEDSAVYLCASSLPSGHNEQFFGPGTRLTVL.

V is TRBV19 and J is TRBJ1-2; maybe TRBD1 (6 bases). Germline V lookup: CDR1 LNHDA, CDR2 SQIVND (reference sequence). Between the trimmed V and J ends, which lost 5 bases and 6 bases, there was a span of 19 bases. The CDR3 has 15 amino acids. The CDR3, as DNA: TGTGCCAGTAGTTCTCTTCGCGGACAGAGCCATGGCTACACCTTC. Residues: CASSSLRGQSHGYTF.

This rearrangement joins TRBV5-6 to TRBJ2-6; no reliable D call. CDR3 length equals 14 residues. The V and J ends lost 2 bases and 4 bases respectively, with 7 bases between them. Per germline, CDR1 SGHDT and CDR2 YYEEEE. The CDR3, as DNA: TGTGCCAGCAGCTTTGGTGCGGGGGCCAACGTCCTGACTTTC. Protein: CASSFGAGANVLTF.

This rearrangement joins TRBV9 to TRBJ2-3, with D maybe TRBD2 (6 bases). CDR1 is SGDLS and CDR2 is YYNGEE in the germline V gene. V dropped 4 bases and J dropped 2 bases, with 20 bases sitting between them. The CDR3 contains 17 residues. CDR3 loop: CASSPLPAGLFTDTQYF. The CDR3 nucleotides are TGTGCCAGCAGCCCACTCCCTGCGGGACTTTTCACAGATACGCAGTATTTT. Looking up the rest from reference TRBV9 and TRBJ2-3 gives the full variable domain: DSGVTQTPKHLITATGQRVTLRCSPRSGDLSVYWYQQSLDQGLQFLIQYYNGEERAKGNILERFSAQQFPDLHSELNLSSLELGDSALYFCASSPLPAGLFTDTQYFGPGTRLTVL.

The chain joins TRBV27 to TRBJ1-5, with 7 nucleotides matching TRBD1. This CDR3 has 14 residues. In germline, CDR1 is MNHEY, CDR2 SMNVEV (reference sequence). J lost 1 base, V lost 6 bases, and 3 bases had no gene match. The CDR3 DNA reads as TGTGCCAGCAGAATGACAGGGAGCAATCAGCCCCAGCATTTT. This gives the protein CASRMTGSNQPQHF.

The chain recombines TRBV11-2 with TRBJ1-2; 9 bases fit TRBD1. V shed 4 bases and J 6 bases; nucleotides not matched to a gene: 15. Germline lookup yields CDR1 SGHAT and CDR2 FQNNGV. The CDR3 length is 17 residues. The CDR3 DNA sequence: TGTGCCAGCAGCTCCCCGGGACAGGGCACCCCAGGCGATGGCTACACCTTC. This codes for CASSSPGQGTPGDGYTF.

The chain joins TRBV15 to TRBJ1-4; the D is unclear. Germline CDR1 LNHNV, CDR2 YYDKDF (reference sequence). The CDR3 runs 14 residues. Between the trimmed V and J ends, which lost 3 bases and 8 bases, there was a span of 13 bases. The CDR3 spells CATSRGQAREKLFF. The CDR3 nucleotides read TGTGCCACCAGCAGGGGTCAGGCCCGCGAAAAACTGTTTTTT.

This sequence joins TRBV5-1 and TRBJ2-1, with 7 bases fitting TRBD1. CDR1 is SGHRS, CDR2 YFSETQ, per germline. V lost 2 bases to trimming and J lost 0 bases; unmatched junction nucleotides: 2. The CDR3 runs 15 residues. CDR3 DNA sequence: TGCGCCAGCAGCTTCACAGGGGACTCCTACAATGAGCAGTTCTTC. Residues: CASSFTGDSYNEQFF.

The CDR3 reads CASSGSRDTFYEQYF. Here the CDR3 DNA reads TGCGCCAGCAGCGGTAGCCGGGACACCTTTTACGAGCAGTACTTC. The chain carries TRBV5-1 and TRBJ2-7; a weak D match, TRBD1 (6 bases). CDR3 length: 15 amino acids. CDR1 SGHRS and CDR2 YFSETQ come from the germline V gene. V dropped 4 bases and J dropped 4 bases, with 18 bases sitting between them.

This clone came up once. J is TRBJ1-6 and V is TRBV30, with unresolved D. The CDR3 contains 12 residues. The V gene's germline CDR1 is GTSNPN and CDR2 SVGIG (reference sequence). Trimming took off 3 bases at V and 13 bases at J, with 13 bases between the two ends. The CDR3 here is CAWSDPQAPLHF. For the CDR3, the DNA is TGTGCCTGGAGCGACCCCCAGGCGCCCCTCCACTTT.

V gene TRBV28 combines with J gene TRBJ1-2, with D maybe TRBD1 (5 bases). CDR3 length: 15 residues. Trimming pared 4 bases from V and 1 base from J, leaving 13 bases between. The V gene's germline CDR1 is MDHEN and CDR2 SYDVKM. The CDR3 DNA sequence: TGTGCCAGCAGTTCCGCCGGGGGTTATAACTATGGCTACACCTTC. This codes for CASSSAGGYNYGYTF.

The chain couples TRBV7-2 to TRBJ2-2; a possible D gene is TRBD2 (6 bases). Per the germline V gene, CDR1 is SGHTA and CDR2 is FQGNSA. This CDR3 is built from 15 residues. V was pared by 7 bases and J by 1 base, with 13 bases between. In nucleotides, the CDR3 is TGTGCCAGCAACAAGTATAGCGGGAACACCGGGGAGCTGTTTTTT. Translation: CASNKYSGNTGELFF. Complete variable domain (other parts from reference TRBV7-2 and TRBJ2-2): GAGVSQSPSNKVTEKGKDVELRCDPISGHTALYWYRQSLGQGLEFLIYFQGNSAPDKSGLPSDRFSAERTGGSVSTLTIQRTQQEDSAVYLCASNKYSGNTGELFFGEGSRLTVL.

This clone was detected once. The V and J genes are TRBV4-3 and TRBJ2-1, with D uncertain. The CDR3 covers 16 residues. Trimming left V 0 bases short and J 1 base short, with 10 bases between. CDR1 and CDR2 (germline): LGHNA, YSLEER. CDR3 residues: CASSQDRIKSYNEQFF. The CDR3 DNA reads TGCGCCAGCAGCCAAGATAGAATCAAGTCCTACAATGAGCAGTTCTTC.

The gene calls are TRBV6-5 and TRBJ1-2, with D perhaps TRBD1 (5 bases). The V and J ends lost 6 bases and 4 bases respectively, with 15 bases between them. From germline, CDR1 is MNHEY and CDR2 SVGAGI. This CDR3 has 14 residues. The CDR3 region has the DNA TGTGCCAGCAGCCCGGACATTCTCGTCTATGGCTACACCTTC. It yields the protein CASSPDILVYGYTF.

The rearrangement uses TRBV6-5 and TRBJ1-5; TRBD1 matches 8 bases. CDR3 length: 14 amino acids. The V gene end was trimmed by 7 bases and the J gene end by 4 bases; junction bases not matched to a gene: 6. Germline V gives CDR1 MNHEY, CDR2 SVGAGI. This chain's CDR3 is CASMFQGANQPQHF. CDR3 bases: TGTGCCAGCATGTTTCAGGGGGCAAATCAGCCCCAGCATTTT.

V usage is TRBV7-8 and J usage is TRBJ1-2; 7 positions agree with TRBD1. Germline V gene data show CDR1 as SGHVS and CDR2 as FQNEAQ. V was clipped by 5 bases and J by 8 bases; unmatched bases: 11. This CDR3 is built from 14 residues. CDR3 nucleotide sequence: TGTGCCAGCAGCGCCCGACCGACAGGGTCGGGCTACACCTTC. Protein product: CASSARPTGSGYTF.

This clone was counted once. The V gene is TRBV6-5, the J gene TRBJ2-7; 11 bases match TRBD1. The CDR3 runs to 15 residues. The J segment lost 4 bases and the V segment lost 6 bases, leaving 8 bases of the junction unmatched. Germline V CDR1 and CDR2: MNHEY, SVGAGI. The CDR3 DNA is TGTGCCAGCAGATCTGGTGGGACAGGGGGGTACGAGCAGTACTTC. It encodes CASRSGGTGGYEQYF.

CDR3 sequence: CASPIGRTPLTDTQYF. DNA of the CDR3: TGTGCCAGCCCAATTGGGAGGACACCGTTAACAGATACGCAGTATTTT. The rearrangement links TRBV2 to TRBJ2-3, with D possibly TRBD2 on 6 matching bases. V was shortened by 8 bases and J by 3 bases, with 21 bases between the two germline ends. The CDR3 sequence is 16 residues long. Germline V gene data show CDR1 as SNHLY and CDR2 as FYNNEI. The variable domain in full, completed from reference TRBV2 and TRBJ2-3, reads EPEVTQTPSHQVTQMGQEVILRCVPISNHLYFYWYRQILGQKVEFLVSFYNNEISEKSEIFDDQFSVERPDGSNFTLKIRSTKLEDSAMYFCASPIGRTPLTDTQYFGPGTRLTVL.

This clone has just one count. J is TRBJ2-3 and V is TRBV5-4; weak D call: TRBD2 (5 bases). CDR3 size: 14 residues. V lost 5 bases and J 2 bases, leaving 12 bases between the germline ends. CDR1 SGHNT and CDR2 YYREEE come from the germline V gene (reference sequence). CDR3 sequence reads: CASRGWENTDTQYF. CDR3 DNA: TGTGCCAGCAGAGGGTGGGAGAACACAGATACGCAGTATTTT.

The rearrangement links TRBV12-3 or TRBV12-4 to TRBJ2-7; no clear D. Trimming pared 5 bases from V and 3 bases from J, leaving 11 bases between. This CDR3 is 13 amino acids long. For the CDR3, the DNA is TGTGCCAGCAGTATCCAGGTTGACTACGAGCAGTACTTC. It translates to CASSIQVDYEQYF.

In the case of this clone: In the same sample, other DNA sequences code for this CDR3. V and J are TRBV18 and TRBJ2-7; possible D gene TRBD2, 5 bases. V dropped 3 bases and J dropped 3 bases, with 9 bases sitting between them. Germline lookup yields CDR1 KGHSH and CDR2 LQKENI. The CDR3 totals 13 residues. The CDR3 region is CASSPGTSYEQYF. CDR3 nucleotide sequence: TGTGCCAGCTCACCCGGAACTAGCTACGAGCAGTACTTC. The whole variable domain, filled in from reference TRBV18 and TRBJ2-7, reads NAGVMQNPRHLVRRRGQEARLRCSPMKGHSHVYWYRQLPEEGLKFMVYLQKENIIDESGMPKERFSAEFPKEGPSILRIQQVVRGDSAAYFCASSPGTSYEQYFGPGTRLTVT.

The CDR3 sequence is CAWSGFPGTAEAFF. Written as DNA, the CDR3 is TGTGCCTGGAGTGGTTTCCCCGGGACAGCTGAAGCTTTCTTT. This chain joins TRBV30 and TRBJ1-1; TRBD1 matches at 7 bases. J gave up 6 bases and V 1 base, and 8 bases lay outside the gene matches. The CDR3 spans 14 residues. The germline V gene encodes CDR1 GTSNPN and CDR2 SVGIG (reference sequence).

The CDR3 loop reads CASTGEWDTEAFF. The CDR3 nucleotides read TGTGCCAGTACCGGGGAATGGGACACTGAAGCTTTCTTT. V is TRBV19 and J is TRBJ1-1; D is ambiguous. Trimming stripped 7 bases from V and 3 bases from J, with 12 bases between. Per the germline V gene, CDR1 is LNHDA and CDR2 is SQIVND (reference sequence). CDR3 length equals 13 residues.

The CDR3 loop is CASSILRGTGSGEQFF. DNA for the CDR3: TGTGCCAGTAGTATCCTGCGCGGGACAGGGAGCGGGGAGCAGTTCTTC. The chain employs TRBV19 and TRBJ2-1, with 9 nucleotides matching TRBD1. Germline loops: CDR1 LNHDA, CDR2 SQIVND (reference sequence). This CDR3 region has 16 residues. The J segment lost 10 bases and the V segment lost 3 bases, leaving 13 bases of the junction unmatched.

In DNA, the CDR3 is TGTGCCAGCAGTGACGACTCCACAGATACGCAGTATTTT. Residues: CASSDDSTDTQYF. The J gene is TRBJ2-3, the V gene TRBV2; no reliable D call. Trimming cost V 3 bases and J 2 bases, with 6 bases left between them. CDR3 length: 13 residues. CDR1 SNHLY and CDR2 FYNNEI come from the germline V gene. The variable domain in full, completed from reference TRBV2 and TRBJ2-3, reads EPEVTQTPSHQVTQMGQEVILRCVPISNHLYFYWYRQILGQKVEFLVSFYNNEISEKSEIFDDQFSVERPDGSNFTLKIRSTKLEDSAMYFCASSDDSTDTQYFGPGTRLTVL.

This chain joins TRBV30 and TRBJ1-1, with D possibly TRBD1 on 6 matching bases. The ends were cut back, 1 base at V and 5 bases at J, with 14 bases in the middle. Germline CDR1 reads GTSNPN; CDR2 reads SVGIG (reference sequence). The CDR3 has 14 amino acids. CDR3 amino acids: CAWSALDRFTEAFF. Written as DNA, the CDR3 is TGTGCCTGGAGTGCCCTCGACAGGTTTACTGAAGCTTTCTTT.

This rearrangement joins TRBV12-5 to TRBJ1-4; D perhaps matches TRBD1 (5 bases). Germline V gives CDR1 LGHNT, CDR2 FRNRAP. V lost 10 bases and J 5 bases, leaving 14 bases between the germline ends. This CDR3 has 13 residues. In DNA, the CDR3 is TGTGCTACCGCGGGACGGTTGAATGAAAAACTGTTTTTT. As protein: CATAGRLNEKLFF.

CDR3 nucleotides: TGTGCCAGCAGTGAAAGGGCTCTGGGGGGAAGCACAGATACGCAGTATTTT. This encodes CASSERALGGSTDTQYF. The rearrangement uses TRBV6-1 and TRBJ2-3; tentatively, D is TRBD2 (6 bases). V lost 2 bases and J lost 0, with 15 bases in between. From germline, CDR1 is MNHNS and CDR2 SASEGT. The CDR3 consists of 17 residues.